A selection of T cell receptor beta chains follows, all from one sample in a study of cytomegalovirus exposure and HLA in healthy donors. Generated by immunoSEQ multiplex PCR, the TCRdb table keeps only in-frame clones and is missing some. The sample holds around 100,000 clones. The sequenced material came from PBMCs. Every receptor here comes from a man aged 50-60 years in good health and CMV-seronegative. The CDR3 runs from the conserved cysteine through the conserved F or W. A D gene is named only where the DNA matches it firmly.

>-|TRBV7-9|TRBJ1-2
CASSSGLGYTF
TGTGCCAGCAGCTCGGGACTTGGCTACACCTTC
>TRBD2|TRBV29-1|TRBJ2-1
CSVGGTSSDDEQFF
TGCAGCGTTGGTGGGACTAGCTCTGACGATGAGCAGTTCTTC
>TRBD2|TRBV4-3|TRBJ2-7
CASSQVVGLPTSEQYF
TGCGCCAGCAGCCAAGTCGTGGGACTACCCACCTCCGAGCAGTACTTC
>TRBD2|TRBV15|TRBJ2-5
CATSRGGSGMGETQYF
TGTGCCACCAGCAGAGGAGGGAGCGGGATGGGAGAGACCCAGTACTTC
>TRBD2|TRBV7-2|TRBJ2-7
CASSTRGLAGGSYEQYF
TGTGCCAGCAGCACCCGGGGACTAGCGGGAGGGTCCTACGAGCAGTACTTC
>-|TRBV4-3|TRBJ1-2
CASSHPSGYGYTF
TGCGCCAGCAGCCACCCATCGGGTTATGGCTACACCTTC
>-|TRBV27|TRBJ2-3
CASSLRPRMETDTQYF
TGTGCCAGCAGTTTACGTCCTAGGATGGAAACAGATACGCAGTATTTT
>TRBD1|TRBV5-4|TRBJ2-5
CASSQDRAQETQYF
TGTGCCAGCAGCCAGGACAGGGCCCAAGAGACCCAGTACTTC
>-|TRBV7-9|TRBJ1-2
CASSLQTESGYTF
TGTGCCAGCAGCCTACAGACAGAGAGTGGCTACACCTTC
>-|TRBV29-1|TRBJ1-1
CSVQGRESTEAFF
TGCAGCGTCCAGGGGCGCGAGAGCACTGAAGCTTTCTTT
>TRBD2|TRBV5-6|TRBJ2-5
CASSPDGGGQETQYF
TGTGCCAGCAGCCCGGACGGCGGGGGGCAAGAGACCCAGTACTTC
>-|TRBV5-4|TRBJ1-3
CASSLDPGHGNTIYF
TGTGCCAGCAGCTTGGACCCGGGACATGGAAACACCATATATTTT
>-|TRBV5-4|TRBJ2-5
CASSLDSFPQTQYF
TGTGCCAGCAGCTTGGACAGTTTTCCACAGACCCAGTACTTC
>-|TRBV11-2|TRBJ2-1
CASSFRLALDEQFF
TGTGCCAGCAGCTTTCGGCTAGCTTTGGATGAGCAGTTCTTC
>-|TRBV7-2|TRBJ2-1
CASSLDPSSYNEQFF
TGTGCCAGCAGCTTAGACCCGAGCTCCTACAATGAGCAGTTCTTC
>-|TRBV6-5|TRBJ1-3
CASKIQGGGNTIYF
TGTGCCAGCAAAATACAGGGTGGAGGAAACACCATATATTTT
>-|TRBV5-1|TRBJ1-1
CASSSTGIGTEAFF
TGCGCCAGCAGCTCCACAGGGATCGGCACTGAAGCTTTCTTT
>-|TRBV27|TRBJ2-1
CASSFSLLSSYNEQFF
TGTGCCAGCAGTTTCTCCCTCTTGAGCTCCTACAATGAGCAGTTCTTC
>-|TRBV10-1|TRBJ2-5
CASSEVGKETQYF
TGCGCCAGCAGTGAGGTCGGGAAAGAGACCCAGTACTTC
>-|TRBV19|TRBJ2-1
CASSMIRQNNEQFF
TGTGCCAGTAGTATGATACGCCAGAACAATGAGCAGTTCTTC
>TRBD2|TRBV2|TRBJ2-3
CAVYSGRTDTQYF
TGTGCCGTATATAGCGGGAGGACAGATACGCAGTATTTT
>TRBD1|TRBV18|TRBJ1-4
CASSPDRERNEKLFF
TGTGCCAGCTCACCCGACAGGGAGAGGAATGAAAAACTGTTTTTT
>TRBD2|TRBV7-2|TRBJ2-7
CASSLTSGDYEQYF
TGTGCCAGCAGCTTAACTAGCGGGGACTACGAGCAGTACTTC
>-|TRBV25-1|TRBJ2-1
CASSEFGGAYNEQFF
TGTGCCAGCAGTGAATTCGGCGGGGCATACAATGAGCAGTTCTTC
>-|TRBV19|TRBJ1-1
CASSRPGYLAEAFF
TGTGCCAGTAGTAGGCCAGGGTATTTAGCTGAAGCTTTCTTT
>-|TRBV27|TRBJ1-1
CASSLSWGGTEAFF
TGTGCCAGCAGTTTAAGTTGGGGCGGCACTGAAGCTTTCTTT
>-|TRBV5-1|TRBJ2-1
CASSLEAGEQFF
TGCGCCAGCAGCTTGGAAGCTGGTGAGCAGTTCTTC
>TRBD1|TRBV29-1|TRBJ2-3
CSSGGQLMSSTDTQYF
TGCAGCTCTGGGGGACAGCTCATGTCTAGCACAGATACGCAGTATTTT
>-|TRBV4-3|TRBJ1-4
CASSQGLTGEKLFF
TGCGCCAGCAGCCAAGGTCTTACAGGGGAAAAACTGTTTTTT
>TRBD2|TRBV28|TRBJ2-3
CASSMGTSGSVDTQYF
TGTGCCAGCAGTATGGGGACTAGCGGGAGTGTAGATACGCAGTATTTT
>-|TRBV7-3|TRBJ2-3
CASSYDYTDTQYF
TGTGCCAGCAGCTACGACTACACAGATACGCAGTATTTT
>TRBD1|TRBV13|TRBJ2-7
CASSVLTGGSEQYF
TGTGCCAGCAGCGTCTTGACAGGGGGCTCCGAGCAGTACTTC
>TRBD1|TRBV7-2|TRBJ1-2
CASSPDRGRGYTF
TGTGCCAGCAGCCCCGACAGGGGGCGCGGCTACACCTTC
>-|TRBV2|TRBJ2-2
CASRYPSHTGELFF
TGTGCCAGCAGATACCCGAGTCACACCGGGGAGCTGTTTTTT
>TRBD1|TRBV5-4|TRBJ2-7
CASRATGANEQYF
TGTGCCAGCAGGGCGACAGGGGCGAACGAGCAGTACTTC
>-|TRBV19|TRBJ1-5
CASSPEGMTGNSNQPQHF
TGTGCCAGTAGTCCCGAGGGCATGACAGGAAATAGCAATCAGCCCCAGCATTTT
>-|TRBV30|TRBJ1-6
CAWSTGSQRDSPLHF
TGTGCCTGGAGCACCGGGTCGCAGCGGGATTCACCCCTCCACTTT
>-|TRBV6-1|TRBJ1-5
CASSEVRNQPQHF
TGTGCCAGCAGTGAAGTGCGTAATCAGCCCCAGCATTTT
>TRBD1|TRBV15|TRBJ1-5
CATRGQDQPQHF
TGTGCCACCCGCGGACAGGATCAGCCCCAGCATTTT
>-|TRBV5-4|TRBJ2-7
CASSLQQSSYEQYF
TGTGCCAGCAGCCTTCAACAGAGCTCCTACGAGCAGTACTTC
>TRBD1|TRBV25-1|TRBJ2-7
CASSRDSSREQYF
TGTGCCAGCAGTCGGGACAGTTCTCGCGAGCAGTACTTC
>TRBD1|TRBV6-5|TRBJ2-7
CASSWGQGAYEQYF
TGTGCCAGCAGTTGGGGACAGGGGGCCTACGAGCAGTACTTC
>TRBD1|TRBV5-6|TRBJ2-1
CASSLEGQGLYNEQFF
TGTGCCAGCAGCTTGGAGGGACAGGGGTTATACAATGAGCAGTTCTTC
>-|TRBV10-2|TRBJ2-7
CASSGTRLDEQYF
TGCGCCAGCAGTGGCACTCGATTAGACGAGCAGTACTTC
>-|TRBV7-2|TRBJ2-7
CASSPRVAAYEQYF
TGTGCCAGCAGCCCCCGTGTGGCAGCCTACGAGCAGTACTTC
>-|TRBV7-9|TRBJ1-1
CASSLAWLMNTEAFF
TGTGCCAGCAGCTTAGCATGGCTTATGAACACTGAAGCTTTCTTT